These 19 T cell receptor beta chains share one sample of origin, sequenced in a study of blood T cell repertoires in COVID-19. Clones were read by immunoSEQ multiplex PCR, and TCRdb kept only the in-frame ones, dropping some. The sample holds 70,000 to 95,000 clones, roughly 77% seen once. Sequencing used peripheral blood. These receptors were collected from a human donor in a cohort sampled during active COVID-19.

CDR3 sequence (DNA): TGTGCCAGTAGTAGAATGACAGGGGGAAAAACTGAAGCTTTCTTT. Its translation is CASSRMTGGKTEAFF. The V call is TRBV19, the J call TRBJ1-1, with 9 bases fitting TRBD1. Germline assignment: CDR1 LNHDA and CDR2 SQIVND (reference sequence). Trimming at V came to 4 bases and at J to 5 bases, leaving 8 bases not matched to a gene. The CDR3 consists of 15 residues.

CDR3 sequence: CASRKFAADTQYF. For the CDR3, the DNA is TGTGCCAGTAGAAAATTCGCAGCAGATACGCAGTATTTT. This chain links TRBV19 with TRBJ2-3, with D unclear. Trimming removed 6 bases from V and 4 bases from J, with 11 bases in between. The V gene's germline CDR1 is LNHDA and CDR2 SQIVND (reference sequence). This CDR3 is 13 amino acids long.

This clone was observed a handful of times. The rearrangement uses TRBV4-3 and TRBJ2-7; a possible D gene is TRBD1 (7 bases). Trimming left V 0 bases short and J 3 bases short, with 18 bases between. CDR1 and CDR2 from the germline V gene are LGHNA and YSLEER. The CDR3 runs 17 residues. For the CDR3, the DNA is TGCGCCAGCAGCCAAGATACTCGGAGGGACAGCCACTACGAGCAGTACTTC. As protein: CASSQDTRRDSHYEQYF.

The rearrangement links TRBV10-3 to TRBJ1-2; 8 positions agree with TRBD1. The germline gives CDR1 ENHRY, CDR2 SYGVKD. The length of the CDR3 is 16 residues. After removal of 7 bases from V and 3 bases from J, the junction contained 13 bases not matched to a gene. The CDR3 protein is CAIKGIWGQDHYGYTF. The CDR3 DNA is TGTGCCATCAAGGGTATATGGGGACAGGACCACTATGGCTACACCTTC.

The chain is built from TRBV18 and TRBJ2-5; D is undetermined. The CDR3 contains 11 residues. Germline V gene sequence: CDR1 KGHSH, CDR2 LQKENI. Trimming took 6 bases from V and 5 from J, leaving 7 bases between them. CDR3 loop: CASSLGETQYF. The CDR3 DNA follows: TGTGCCAGCTCCCTAGGTGAGACCCAGTACTTC. Based on the CDR3 plus reference TRBV18 and TRBJ2-5, the full variable domain is NAGVMQNPRHLVRRRGQEARLRCSPMKGHSHVYWYRQLPEEGLKFMVYLQKENIIDESGMPKERFSAEFPKEGPSILRIQQVVRGDSAAYFCASSLGETQYFGPGTRLLVL.

The chain's CDR3 is CASKLQAYTGELFF. CDR3 nucleotide sequence: TGCGCCAGTAAACTCCAAGCTTACACCGGGGAGCTGTTTTTT. The rearrangement joins TRBV10-2 to TRBJ2-2; D not certain. The CDR3 is 14 residues long. Trimming pared 9 bases from V and 3 bases from J, leaving 14 bases between. Germline V gene sequence: CDR1 WSHSY, CDR2 SAAADI.

The chain combines TRBV5-5 with TRBJ1-1; TRBD1 might be the D (5 bases). The germline CDR1 and CDR2 sequences are SGHKS and YYEKEE (reference sequence). This CDR3 is built from 16 residues. The V end was cut by 2 bases, the J end by 0 bases, with 14 bases between. CDR3 coding DNA: TGTGCCAGCAGCTTCTCGGAGGGACGGGTGAACACTGAAGCTTTCTTT. It translates to CASSFSEGRVNTEAFF.

The chain carries TRBV15 and TRBJ1-1; 7 positions agree with TRBD1. Germline CDR1 and CDR2: LNHNV and YYDKDF (reference sequence). This CDR3 region has 16 residues. The V segment lost 1 base and the J segment 5 bases; nucleotides outside the gene matches: 10. The CDR3 reads CATSRGSGGTGTEAFF. The CDR3, as DNA: TGTGCCACCAGCAGAGGATCAGGGGGGACTGGGACTGAAGCTTTCTTT.

This clone was recorded at least ten times. This chain joins TRBV6-2 or TRBV6-3 and TRBJ2-7; 7 bases are shared with TRBD2. The CDR3 consists of 14 residues. J gave up 2 bases and V 5 bases, and 6 bases lay outside the gene matches. Germline V gene sequence: CDR1 MNHEY, CDR2 SVGEGT. CDR3 region: CASSGGGLPYEQYF. The DNA for the CDR3 is TGTGCCAGCAGTGGCGGGGGTCTGCCCTACGAGCAGTACTTC.

This sequence joins TRBV15 and TRBJ2-3; 11 bases map to TRBD2. The CDR3 contains 16 residues. CDR1 and CDR2 (germline): LNHNV, YYDKDF (reference sequence). The J segment lost 0 bases and the V segment lost 3 bases, leaving 2 bases of the junction unmatched. CDR3 loop: CATSRGLAESTDTQYF. DNA for the CDR3: TGTGCCACCAGCAGGGGACTAGCGGAGAGCACAGATACGCAGTATTTT.

The V call is TRBV7-8, the J call TRBJ2-5; 11 bases map to TRBD1. V trimming: 3 bases; J trimming: 5 bases; junction bases outside the gene matches: 5. The length of the CDR3 is 15 residues. Germline-derived CDR1 and CDR2 are SGHVS and FQNEAQ. CDR3 sequence reads: CASSFGQGARETQYF. The CDR3 DNA reads as TGTGCCAGCAGCTTCGGACAGGGGGCCAGGGAGACCCAGTACTTC.

The V gene is TRBV6-2 or TRBV6-3, the J gene TRBJ2-7; D is possibly TRBD1 (5 bases). Looked up from germline, CDR1 is MNHEY and CDR2 is SVGEGT. The germline V and J ends were trimmed by 4 bases and 3 bases, with 13 bases remaining between them. CDR3 length equals 14 residues. For the CDR3, the DNA is TGTGCCAGCAGTTCTCCCAGGACACTCTACGAGCAGTACTTC. Encoded protein: CASSSPRTLYEQYF.

The gene calls are TRBV5-1 and TRBJ2-2; D uncertain. Germline CDR1 and CDR2: SGHRS and YFSETQ. The CDR3 spans 14 residues. Trimming shortened V by 7 bases and J by 4 bases, and 14 bases separated the two germline ends. The chain's CDR3 is CASQNLWSTGELFF. CDR3 coding DNA: TGCGCCAGCCAGAACCTTTGGTCCACCGGGGAGCTGTTTTTT.

The J gene is TRBJ2-3, the V gene TRBV11-2; the D is unclear. The CDR3 contains 15 residues. Per the germline V gene, CDR1 is SGHAT and CDR2 is FQNNGV. V lost 2 bases and J lost 1, with 10 bases in between. The CDR3 DNA follows: TGTGCCAGCAGCTTAAGCGCGGCTGGCACAGATACGCAGTATTTT. The encoded protein is CASSLSAAGTDTQYF. The full variable domain, its missing parts supplied by reference TRBV11-2 and TRBJ2-3, is EAGVAQSPRYKIIEKRQSVAFWCNPISGHATLYWYQQILGQGPKLLIQFQNNGVVDDSQLPKDRFSAERLKGVDSTLKIQPAKLEDSAVYLCASSLSAAGTDTQYFGPGTRLTVL.

V is TRBV5-1 and J is TRBJ1-1; D is unresolved. CDR3 length: 14 residues. Germline-derived CDR1 and CDR2 are SGHRS and YFSETQ. The V and J ends lost 0 bases and 3 bases respectively, with 9 bases between them. CDR3 in amino acids: CASSLEQFYTEAFF. The CDR3 bases are TGCGCCAGCAGCTTGGAACAGTTTTACACTGAAGCTTTCTTT.

This sequence joins TRBV27 and TRBJ2-7, with 11 bases lining up with TRBD1. CDR1 is MNHEY and CDR2 is SMNVEV in the germline V gene (reference sequence). V was pared by 6 bases and J by 6 bases, with 10 bases of the junction left unmatched. The CDR3 is 15 amino acids. Here the CDR3 DNA reads TGTGCCAGCAGCTTGGACAGGGGGCTTTTTGGCGAGCAGTACTTC. Translating gives CASSLDRGLFGEQYF.

The chain recombines TRBV29-1 with TRBJ2-7; 8 nucleotides agree with TRBD1. Germline V gene lookup returns CDR1 SQVTM and CDR2 ANQGSEA. The CDR3 contains 13 residues. Unmatched junction bases numbered 11, after V lost 8 bases and J lost 5 bases. This CDR3 reads CSPETDRVNEQYF. CDR3 coding DNA: TGCAGCCCCGAGACGGACAGGGTGAACGAGCAGTACTTC.

This sequence joins TRBV19 and TRBJ1-2; 8 nucleotides match TRBD1. This CDR3 contains 15 residues. Trimming took 5 bases from V and 4 from J; bases not matched to a gene: 9. Germline CDR1 LNHDA, CDR2 SQIVND (reference sequence). CDR3 DNA sequence: TGTGCCAGTAGTCCCCAGGGACAGGCCCGCTATGGCTACACCTTC. Translated, it gives CASSPQGQARYGYTF.

The chain combines TRBV18 with TRBJ1-6, with a tentative D call TRBD1 (5 bases). The ends were cut back, 2 bases at V and 10 bases at J, with 12 bases in the middle. The germline CDR1 and CDR2 sequences are KGHSH and LQKENI. The CDR3 runs 14 residues. CDR3 amino acids: CASSPDSPESPLHF. The DNA of the CDR3 is TGTGCCAGCTCACCAGACAGCCCCGAGTCACCCCTCCACTTT.